The 16 T cell receptor beta chains below were found in one sample sequenced in a study of control samples from healthy donors and cancer patients. Assay used: immunoSEQ multiplex PCR; TCRdb lists only in-frame clones, some missing. Of roughly 120,000 clones in the sample, over 90% were seen once. Sequencing was carried out using blood. These receptors came from a man aged 30 to 39 in good health.

The V and J genes are TRBV19 and TRBJ2-5, with TRBD2 as a possible D gene (6 bases). V gave up 9 bases and J gave up 7 bases, with 21 bases separating them. The germline V gene has CDR1 LNHDA and CDR2 SQIVND (reference sequence). There are 14 residues in the CDR3. The CDR3 spells CASSASAGLGTQYF. The CDR3 region has the DNA TGTGCCAGCTCAGCCAGCGCGGGGTTGGGGACCCAGTACTTC.

This chain links TRBV25-1 with TRBJ1-4, with TRBD1 identical over 9 bases. J lost 3 bases, V lost 2 bases, and 7 bases had no gene match. Germline V gene lookup returns CDR1 MGHDK and CDR2 SYGVNS. The CDR3 loop spans 17 amino acids. CDR3 protein: CASSEQLQGAANEKLFF. The CDR3 DNA sequence: TGTGCCAGCAGTGAACAACTACAGGGGGCGGCTAATGAAAAACTGTTTTTT.

In regard to this clone: Within the sample, other DNA sequences also encode this same CDR3. This chain links TRBV5-4 with TRBJ1-4, with D possibly matching TRBD1 (5 bases). Germline assignment: CDR1 SGHNT and CDR2 YYREEE (reference sequence). CDR3 length equals 14 residues. V was cut by 0 bases and J by 7 bases, with 10 bases left in between. For the CDR3, the DNA is TGTGCCAGCAGCTTGGGAGGGGTGGGTGAAAAACTGTTTTTT. It specifies CASSLGGVGEKLFF.

The chain has TRBV7-9 and TRBJ1-4; tentatively, D is TRBD1 (5 bases). Trimming cost V 5 bases and J 7 bases, with 29 bases left between them. The CDR3 is made up of 19 amino acids. Germline loops: CDR1 SEHNR, CDR2 FQNEAQ (reference sequence). The CDR3 region has the DNA TGTGCCAGCAGCCAAAGGGGAGACAGTAACGATCTACACCTTGAAAAACTGTTTTTT. Its protein is CASSQRGDSNDLHLEKLFF.

The chain has TRBV27 and TRBJ1-6, with TRBD1 identical over 9 bases. The germline V gene encodes CDR1 MNHEY and CDR2 SMNVEV (reference sequence). After removal of 5 bases from V and 8 bases from J, the junction contained 4 bases not matched to a gene. This CDR3 contains 14 residues. The chain's CDR3 is CASSARDRDSPLHF. The CDR3 region has the DNA TGTGCCAGCAGTGCACGGGACAGGGATTCACCCCTCCACTTT.

Of note for this clone: Other nucleotide sequences in the sample specify the same CDR3. V gene TRBV5-1 combines with J gene TRBJ1-2; possible D gene TRBD1, 5 bases. This CDR3 region has 14 residues. V lost 4 bases, J lost 2 bases, and 12 bases lay in between. Germline loops: CDR1 SGHRS, CDR2 YFSETQ. The CDR3 DNA follows: TGCGCCAGCAGCCTTGAAGGGGCCAACTATGGCTACACCTTC. It specifies CASSLEGANYGYTF. Full variable domain (rest looked up from reference TRBV5-1 and TRBJ1-2): KAGVTQTPRYLIKTRGQQVTLSCSPISGHRSVSWYQQTPGQGLQFLFEYFSETQRNKGNFPGRFSGRQFSNSRSEMNVSTLELGDSALYLCASSLEGANYGYTFGSGTRLTVV.

The J gene is TRBJ1-2, the V gene TRBV11-3; 7 bases align to TRBD1. Trimming at V came to 8 bases and at J to 4 bases, leaving 16 bases not matched to a gene. The CDR3 sequence is 16 residues long. The germline gives CDR1 SGHNT, CDR2 YENEEA. The CDR3 bases are TGTGCCAGCTACCCCAATCGGACAGGAGCCTCCTATGGCTACACCTTC. Its translation is CASYPNRTGASYGYTF.

The V call is TRBV28, the J call TRBJ1-3, with D possibly being TRBD1 (5 bases). Trimming shortened V by 1 base and J by 9 bases, and 10 bases separated the two germline ends. Looked up from germline, CDR1 is MDHEN and CDR2 is SYDVKM. The CDR3 covers 13 residues. In nucleotides, the CDR3 is TGTGCCAGCAGTTTATCGGGGCCTAGCACCATATATTTT. It is translated as CASSLSGPSTIYF.

J is TRBJ2-1 and V is TRBV10-2; possibly TRBD1 for D (5 bases). The CDR3 has 14 residues. Germline V gene sequence: CDR1 WSHSY, CDR2 SAAADI. V shed 3 bases and J shed 6 bases, with 12 bases lying between them. The CDR3 DNA reads as TGCGCCAGCAGTGAAGGGGCCAGAAGCAATGAGCAGTTCTTC. It encodes CASSEGARSNEQFF.

The chain carries TRBV6-5 and TRBJ2-2; TRBD2 matches at 12 bases. V was pared by 9 bases and J by 4 bases, with 6 bases of the junction left unmatched. Germline V lookup: CDR1 MNHEY, CDR2 SVGAGI. This CDR3 comprises 15 residues. The CDR3 here is CASRASGGGTGELFF. CDR3 DNA: TGTGCCAGTCGCGCTAGCGGGGGGGGCACCGGGGAGCTGTTTTTT.

The J gene is TRBJ1-3, the V gene TRBV6-5; TRBD1 matches at 7 bases. Germline CDR1 MNHEY, CDR2 SVGAGI. V was clipped by 6 bases and J by 1 base; unmatched bases: 3. This CDR3 region has 14 residues. CDR3 residues: CASSLTGSGNTIYF. CDR3 sequence (DNA): TGTGCCAGCAGCTTGACAGGGTCTGGAAACACCATATATTTT.

CDR3 bases: TGTGCCAGCAGCCTCCTTCTACAGGGGACTGGAAACACCATATATTTT. Its protein is CASSLLLQGTGNTIYF. J is TRBJ1-3 and V is TRBV9; 7 bases are shared with TRBD1. The CDR3 loop spans 16 amino acids. Germline loops: CDR1 SGDLS, CDR2 YYNGEE. With 4 bases clipped from V and 2 bases from J, the junction kept 9 bases outside the gene matches.

This clone appeared once. V usage is TRBV13 and J usage is TRBJ2-3, with TRBD2 matching 14 bases. The CDR3 consists of 18 residues. With 2 bases clipped from V and 1 base from J, the junction kept 5 bases outside the gene matches. Per the germline V gene, CDR1 is PRHDT and CDR2 is FYEKMQ (reference sequence). DNA of the CDR3: TGTGCCAGCAGCTTACGACTAGCGGGGGGGCCGCGCACAGATACGCAGTATTTT. It specifies CASSLRLAGGPRTDTQYF.

The CDR3: CASSSGQVNTEAFF. Written as DNA, the CDR3 is TGCGCCAGCAGCTCCGGACAGGTGAACACTGAAGCTTTCTTT. This sequence joins TRBV5-1 and TRBJ1-1, with TRBD1 identical over 7 bases. The V segment lost 3 bases and the J segment 0 bases; nucleotides outside the gene matches: 2. This CDR3 region has 14 residues. Per the germline V gene, CDR1 is SGHRS and CDR2 is YFSETQ.

V and J are TRBV30 and TRBJ1-5, with D tentatively TRBD1 (6 bases). CDR1 is GTSNPN and CDR2 is SVGIG in the germline V gene (reference sequence). The V gene lost 2 bases and the J gene lost 7 bases, with 9 bases spanning the gap. The CDR3 totals 12 residues. The CDR3 is CAWSQGSQPQHF. The CDR3 DNA reads TGTGCCTGGAGTCAGGGGTCGCAGCCCCAGCATTTT.

The V call is TRBV9, the J call TRBJ2-7, with D possibly matching TRBD1 (6 bases). In germline, CDR1 is SGDLS, CDR2 YYNGEE. V was clipped by 3 bases and J by 7 bases, with 17 bases between them. The CDR3 totals 14 residues. CDR3 nucleotide sequence: TGTGCCAGCAGCGCGACTCAACAGGGCCCTGAGCAGTACTTC. This codes for CASSATQQGPEQYF.